The 9 T cell receptor beta chains in this list originate from one sample, sequenced in a study of shared clonotypes between healthy human individuals. Terminally differentiated effector memory CD45RA+ cells were left out of the naive CD8 fraction, which was CD45RO-negative and positively selected for CCR7. Assay: immunoSEQ multiplex PCR; the TCRdb copy retains only in-frame clones and omits some. The sample comprises roughly 2,000,000 clones, over 85% of which are singletons, and under 1.5% rests with the top ten. Sample: naive CD8+ T cells sorted from blood. These receptors were collected from a man younger than 35 in good health.

The chain is built from TRBV19 and TRBJ2-3; possibly TRBD2 for D (6 bases). Trimming left V 7 bases short and J 2 bases short, with 19 bases between. The germline V gene encodes CDR1 LNHDA and CDR2 SQIVND (reference sequence). The CDR3 runs 16 residues. The DNA for the CDR3 is TGTGCCAGTATCAAATCCTGGGGGGTTTACACAGATACGCAGTATTTT. Translation: CASIKSWGVYTDTQYF.

The rearrangement links TRBV10-3 to TRBJ2-7, with 7 bases identical to TRBD1. Unmatched junction bases numbered 7, after V lost 3 bases and J lost 5 bases. Germline assignment: CDR1 ENHRY and CDR2 SYGVKD. This CDR3 has 14 residues. CDR3 protein: CAISEPGTADEQYF. In nucleotides, the CDR3 is TGTGCCATCAGTGAACCCGGGACAGCGGACGAGCAGTACTTC.

The chain uses TRBV4-3 and TRBJ1-2, with D uncertain. Between the trimmed V and J ends, which lost 0 bases and 4 bases, there was a span of 12 bases. The germline V gene has CDR1 LGHNA and CDR2 YSLEER. The CDR3 contains 15 residues. As DNA, the CDR3 is TGCGCCAGCAGCCAAGATAGAGGCGCATTCTATGGCTACACCTTC. This translates into CASSQDRGAFYGYTF.

The V gene is TRBV29-1, the J gene TRBJ2-3; D remains ambiguous. Germline V lookup: CDR1 SQVTM, CDR2 ANQGSEA. Trimming cost V 3 bases and J 2 bases, with 9 bases left between them. The CDR3 is made up of 13 amino acids. The CDR3 DNA reads as TGCAGCGTTGATATGGGGTCCACAGATACGCAGTATTTT. This sequence encodes CSVDMGSTDTQYF.

This rearrangement joins TRBV29-1 to TRBJ2-7; 10 positions agree with TRBD2. This CDR3 comprises 14 residues. Trimming took 7 bases from V and 1 from J; bases not matched to a gene: 7. Germline-derived CDR1 and CDR2 are SQVTM and ANQGSEA. CDR3 region: CSAIGLAASYEQYF. The CDR3 region has the DNA TGCAGCGCTATCGGACTAGCGGCGTCCTACGAGCAGTACTTC.

This chain uses TRBV5-6 with TRBJ2-7, with D perhaps matching TRBD1 or TRBD2 (5 bases each). CDR3 length: 16 amino acids. Germline CDR1 SGHDT, CDR2 YYEEEE. The ends were cut back, 2 bases at V and 0 bases at J, with 15 bases in the middle. DNA of the CDR3: TGTGCCAGCAGCTTATCGGTAGGGACCATCTCCTACGAGCAGTACTTC. Its translation: CASSLSVGTISYEQYF.

V and J are TRBV19 and TRBJ2-3; possibly TRBD1 for D (6 bases). In germline, CDR1 is LNHDA, CDR2 SQIVND (reference sequence). The CDR3 is 16 amino acids. The V gene lost 1 base and the J gene lost 0 bases, with 11 bases spanning the gap. Here the CDR3 reads CASSIVAGASTDTQYF. The CDR3 coding sequence is TGTGCCAGTAGTATAGTGGCAGGGGCTAGCACAGATACGCAGTATTTT. The full variable domain, completed using reference TRBV19 and TRBJ2-3, is DGGITQSPKYLFRKEGQNVTLSCEQNLNHDAMYWYRQDPGQGLRLIYYSQIVNDFQKGDIAEGYSVSREKKESFPLTVTSAQKNPTAFYLCASSIVAGASTDTQYFGPGTRLTVL.

The rearrangement links TRBV29-1 to TRBJ1-6; D perhaps matches TRBD1 (5 bases). The CDR3 is 14 residues long. Germline CDR1 and CDR2: SQVTM and ANQGSEA. The CDR3 loop reads CSPDGPGGNSPLHF. CDR3 coding DNA: TGCAGTCCCGATGGACCCGGGGGTAATTCACCCCTCCACTTT.

V usage is TRBV9 and J usage is TRBJ2-7; 8 bases fit TRBD1. The CDR3 has 14 amino acids. Germline loops: CDR1 SGDLS, CDR2 YYNGEE. V lost 4 bases to trimming and J lost 6 bases; unmatched junction nucleotides: 9. CDR3 amino acids: CASSPGTGLAEQYF. CDR3 coding DNA: TGTGCCAGCAGCCCAGGGACAGGTCTCGCCGAGCAGTACTTC.